This T cell receptor (beta chain) was captured in a study of post-analysis software for immune sequencing data. To note about this clonotype: Its antigen is as yet unknown.

Study-wide points: Among multiple sclerosis patients, normalized Chao1 diversity was significantly below that of controls. Four or five TRBV segments were more frequent in patients than controls; TRBV5-6, TRBV5-1 and TRBV20-1 belonged to this group. F measure grouped same-batch samples tightly together.

The germline gives CDR1 SNHLY, CDR2 FYNNEI. The length of the CDR3 is 13 residues. V dropped 5 bases and J dropped 2 bases, with 10 bases sitting between them. Prepared libraries of TCR beta cDNA carried unique molecular identifiers. cDNA molecules numbering 400,000 to 550,000 came from around 1 to 10 million T cells. Each CDR3 protein gets one entry after TCRdb re-called the PCR reads with MiXCR. The sample includes some 700,000 distinct CDR3 sequences, around 64% seen only once; the top ten take over 9%. Input material: blood. The TCR comes from a girl aged 2-10 years with multiple sclerosis. This chain links TRBV2 with TRBJ2-7; a possible D gene is TRBD2 (5 bases). Here the CDR3 DNA reads TGTGCCAGCAGTTTTGGACTTGCCTACGAGCAGTACTTC. It yields the protein CASSFGLAYEQYF.